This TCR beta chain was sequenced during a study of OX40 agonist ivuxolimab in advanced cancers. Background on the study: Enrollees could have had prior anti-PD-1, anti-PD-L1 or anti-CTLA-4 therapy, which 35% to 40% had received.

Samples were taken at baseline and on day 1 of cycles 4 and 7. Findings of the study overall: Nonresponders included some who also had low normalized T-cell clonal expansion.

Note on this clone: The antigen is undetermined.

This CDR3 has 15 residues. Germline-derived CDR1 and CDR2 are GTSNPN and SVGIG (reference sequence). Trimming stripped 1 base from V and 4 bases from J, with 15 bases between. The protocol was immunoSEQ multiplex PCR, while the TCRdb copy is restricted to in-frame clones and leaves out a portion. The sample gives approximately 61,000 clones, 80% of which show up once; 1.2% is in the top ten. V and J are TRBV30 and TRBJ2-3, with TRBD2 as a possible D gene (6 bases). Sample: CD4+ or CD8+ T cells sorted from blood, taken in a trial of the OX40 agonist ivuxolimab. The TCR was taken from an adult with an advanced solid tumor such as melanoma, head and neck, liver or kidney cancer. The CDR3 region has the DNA TGTGCCTGGAGTGAAGCTGGCGGGGTTGCAGATACGCAGTATTTT. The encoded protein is CAWSEAGGVADTQYF. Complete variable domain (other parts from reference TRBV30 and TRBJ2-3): SQTIHQWPATLVQPVGSPLSLECTVEGTSNPNLYWYRQAAGRGLQLLFYSVGIGQISSEVPQNLSASRPQDRQFILSSKKLLLSDSGFYLCAWSEAGGVADTQYFGPGTRLTVL.